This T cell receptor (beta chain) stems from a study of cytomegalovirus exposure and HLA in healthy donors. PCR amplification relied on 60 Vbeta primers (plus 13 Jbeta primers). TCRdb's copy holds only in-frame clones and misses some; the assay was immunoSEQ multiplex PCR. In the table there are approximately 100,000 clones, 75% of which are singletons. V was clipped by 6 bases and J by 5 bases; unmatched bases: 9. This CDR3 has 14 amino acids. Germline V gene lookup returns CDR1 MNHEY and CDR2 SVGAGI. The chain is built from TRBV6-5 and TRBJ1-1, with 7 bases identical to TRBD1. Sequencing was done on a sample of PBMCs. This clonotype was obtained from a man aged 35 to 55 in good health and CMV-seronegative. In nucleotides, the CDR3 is TGTGCCAGCAGCTACACAGGGGTTCGGACTGAAGCTTTCTTT. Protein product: CASSYTGVRTEAFF.